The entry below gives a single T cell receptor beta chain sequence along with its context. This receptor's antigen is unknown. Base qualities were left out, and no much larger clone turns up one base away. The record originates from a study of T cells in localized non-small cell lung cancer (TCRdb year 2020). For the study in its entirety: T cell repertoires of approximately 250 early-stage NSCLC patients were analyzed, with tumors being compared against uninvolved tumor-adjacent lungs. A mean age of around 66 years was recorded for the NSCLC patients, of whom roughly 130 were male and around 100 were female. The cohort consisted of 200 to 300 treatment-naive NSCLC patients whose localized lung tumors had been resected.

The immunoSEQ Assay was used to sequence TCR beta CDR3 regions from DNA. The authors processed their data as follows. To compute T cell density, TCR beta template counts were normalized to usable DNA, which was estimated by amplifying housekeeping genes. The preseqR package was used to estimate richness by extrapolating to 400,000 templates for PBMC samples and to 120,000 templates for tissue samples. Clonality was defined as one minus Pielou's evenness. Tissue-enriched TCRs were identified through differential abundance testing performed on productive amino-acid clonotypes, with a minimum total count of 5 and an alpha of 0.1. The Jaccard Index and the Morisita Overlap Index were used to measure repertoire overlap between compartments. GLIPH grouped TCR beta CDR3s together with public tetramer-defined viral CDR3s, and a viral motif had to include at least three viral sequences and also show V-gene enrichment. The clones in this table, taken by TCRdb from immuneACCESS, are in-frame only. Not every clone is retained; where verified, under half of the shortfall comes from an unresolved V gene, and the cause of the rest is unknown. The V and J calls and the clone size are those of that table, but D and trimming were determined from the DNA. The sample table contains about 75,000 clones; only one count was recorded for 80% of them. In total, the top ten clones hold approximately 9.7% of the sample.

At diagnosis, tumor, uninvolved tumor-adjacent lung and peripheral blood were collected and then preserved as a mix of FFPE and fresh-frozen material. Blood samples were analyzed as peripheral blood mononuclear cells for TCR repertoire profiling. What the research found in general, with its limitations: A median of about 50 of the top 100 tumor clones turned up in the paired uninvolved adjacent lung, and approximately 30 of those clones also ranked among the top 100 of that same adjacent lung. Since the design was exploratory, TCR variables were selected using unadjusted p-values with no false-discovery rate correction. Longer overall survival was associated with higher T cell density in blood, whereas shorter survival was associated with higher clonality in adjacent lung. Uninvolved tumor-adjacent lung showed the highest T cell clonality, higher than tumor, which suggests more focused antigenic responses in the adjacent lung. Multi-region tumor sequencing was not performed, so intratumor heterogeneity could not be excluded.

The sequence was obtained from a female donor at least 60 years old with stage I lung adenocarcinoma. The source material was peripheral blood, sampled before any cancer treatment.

The CDR3 reads CASSLGVAGGNTGELFF. The DNA is TGTGCCAGCAGCTTAGGGGTAGCGGGAGGGAACACCGGGGAGCTGTTTTTT. The chain is assembled from TRBV11-2 and TRBJ2-2; 10 bases in the middle match TRBD2. The CDR3 has 17 amino acids, counting the end cysteine and phenylalanine. Just CDR3 DNA is preserved here, 51 bases in frame from base 1. V loses 1 base at its end and J loses 1 base; junction bases beyond the gene matches: 3. CDR1 and CDR2, per the germline V gene, are SGHAT and FQNNGV.